A selection of T cell receptor beta chains follows, all from one sample in a study of identifying expanded T cells in peripheral blood. Data came from immunoSEQ multiplex PCR; TCRdb stores just in-frame clones and leaves some out. Of about 100,000 clones listed, roughly 89% were seen once; the top ten hold about 15%. The specimen was blood. The receptor source for this set is a person aged 18-70 years in good health. CDR3s include the opening cysteine and the closing phenylalanine or tryptophan. A D gene is named only where the DNA matches it firmly. Size values are once, few and many counts, or a class for expanded clones, and some rows have none.

16	.	.	TRBV7-2	TRBJ1-3	CASSPPGQVSGNTIYF	TGTGCCAGCAGCCCGCCGGGACAAGTCTCTGGAAACACCATATATTTT
13	few	.	TRBV6-5	TRBJ2-7	CASSPNKGYEQYF	TGTGCCAGCAGTCCCAATAAGGGATACGAGCAGTACTTC
15	.	.	TRBV7-8	TRBJ2-7	CASSAPDSFLYEQYF	TGTGCCAGCAGCGCTCCGGACAGCTTCCTCTACGAGCAGTACTTC
14	.	TRBD1	TRBV15	TRBJ1-2	CATSRAGTAYGYTF	TGTGCCACCAGCAGAGCCGGGACAGCGTATGGCTACACCTTC
15	.	.	TRBV4-3	TRBJ1-6	CASSQVSGTNSPLHF	TGCGCCAGCAGCCAAGTCAGTGGGACCAATTCACCCCTCCACTTT
16	.	TRBD1	TRBV30	TRBJ1-3	CAWSAPGQGFGNTIYF	TGTGCCTGGAGTGCCCCCGGACAGGGCTTCGGAAACACCATATATTTT
12	.	TRBD1	TRBV2	TRBJ1-2	CASRDRDYGYTF	TGTGCCAGTCGGGACAGGGACTATGGCTACACCTTC
14	.	TRBD1	TRBV18	TRBJ2-5	CASSLQGGQETQYF	TGTGCCAGCTCACTACAGGGGGGCCAAGAGACCCAGTACTTC
12	.	.	TRBV30	TRBJ2-4	CACDPRADIQYF	TGTGCCTGCGACCCGAGGGCGGACATTCAGTACTTC
16	medium-sized	TRBD1	TRBV11-2	TRBJ1-2	CASSKQGSISNYGYTF	TGTGCCAGCAGCAAACAGGGGTCAATATCTAACTATGGCTACACCTTC
13	.	TRBD1	TRBV19	TRBJ1-2	CASSWQGAYGYTF	TGTGCCAGTAGTTGGCAGGGGGCCTATGGCTACACCTTC
12	.	.	TRBV7-9	TRBJ2-7	CASSLGGREQYF	TGTGCCAGCAGCTTAGGTGGGCGCGAGCAGTACTTC
15	.	.	TRBV11-2	TRBJ1-6	CASSPVRSPNSPLHF	TGTGCCAGCAGCCCGGTCCGCAGTCCGAATTCACCCCTCCACTTT
18	.	.	TRBV19	TRBJ1-5	CASREGWVRDFGNQPQHF	TGTGCCAGTAGAGAGGGATGGGTTCGAGACTTTGGCAATCAGCCCCAGCATTTT
16	.	TRBD1	TRBV7-9	TRBJ1-5	CASSLGTGSSNQPQHF	TGTGCCAGCAGCTTAGGGACAGGGAGTTCCAATCAGCCCCAGCATTTT
14	.	.	TRBV21-1	TRBJ1-2	CASSKLQGAYGYTF	TGTGCCAGCAGCAAACTACAGGGGGCTTATGGCTACACCTTC
15	few	.	TRBV7-2	TRBJ2-1	CASSTSVGRGMGQFF	TGTGCCAGCAGCACTAGCGTGGGCAGGGGGATGGGGCAGTTCTTC
14	.	.	TRBV7-6	TRBJ2-3	CASGNLNLQDTQYF	TGTGCCAGCGGGAATCTCAACCTACAAGATACGCAGTATTTT
15	.	.	TRBV25-1	TRBJ2-1	CASSPGTRGRNEQFF	TGTGCCAGCAGCCCCGGGACACGGGGGCGGAATGAGCAGTTCTTC
14	.	TRBD1	TRBV7-2	TRBJ2-7	CASMRQGESYEQYF	TGTGCCAGCATGCGACAGGGAGAGTCCTACGAGCAGTACTTC
16	.	.	TRBV9	TRBJ2-5	CASSPVGWGAQETQYF	TGTGCCAGCAGCCCAGTAGGGTGGGGAGCACAAGAGACCCAGTACTTC
18	.	TRBD1	TRBV4-2	TRBJ2-6	CASSLLGTDSLGANVLTF	TGTGCCAGCAGCCTTTTAGGGACAGATTCTCTCGGGGCCAACGTCCTGACTTTC
15	.	.	TRBV30	TRBJ2-3	CAWSVIAEWADTQYF	TGTGCCTGGAGTGTAATCGCCGAATGGGCAGATACGCAGTATTTT
14	.	.	TRBV19	TRBJ2-7	CASSPRPSSYEQYF	TGTGCCAGTAGTCCAAGACCCAGTTCCTACGAGCAGTACTTC
17	.	.	TRBV27	TRBJ2-7	CASSPSIRQGAIHEQYF	TGTGCCAGCAGTCCATCCATCCGGCAGGGAGCTATCCACGAGCAGTACTTC
15	.	TRBD1	TRBV19	TRBJ1-1	CASSILPGWDREAFF	TGTGCCAGTAGTATCCTCCCCGGGTGGGACAGAGAAGCTTTCTTT
14	once	TRBD1	TRBV11-3	TRBJ2-5	CASSERSRGETQYF	TGTGCCAGCAGCGAACGGTCCAGGGGGGAGACCCAGTACTTC
14	.	TRBD1	TRBV7-9	TRBJ2-5	CASSTQGLGETQYF	TGTGCCAGCAGCACACAGGGGTTAGGGGAGACCCAGTACTTC
18	.	TRBD1	TRBV4-3	TRBJ2-3	CASSQVATGSITGVTQYF	TGCGCCAGCAGCCAAGTCGCGACAGGGAGTATCACGGGCGTTACGCAGTATTTT
19	.	.	TRBV7-8	TRBJ1-4	CASSEVVGYGFKSNEKLFF	TGTGCCAGCAGCGAGGTCGTAGGTTATGGTTTTAAGTCTAATGAAAAACTGTTTTTT
13	.	TRBD2	TRBV27	TRBJ2-7	CASSRSGGDEQYF	TGTGCCAGCAGTAGGAGCGGGGGCGACGAGCAGTACTTC
15	once	.	TRBV4-3	TRBJ2-7	CASSRDPGGPYEQYF	TGCGCCAGCAGCCGGGACCCCGGAGGACCCTACGAGCAGTACTTC
16	.	.	TRBV7-8	TRBJ1-3	CASSPDAYHSGNTIYF	TGTGCCAGCAGCCCCGATGCTTACCACTCTGGAAACACCATATATTTT
12	.	.	TRBV18	TRBJ2-5	CASSGDRETQYF	TGTGCCAGCTCAGGCGACCGAGAGACCCAGTACTTC
15	once	TRBD1	TRBV7-2	TRBJ1-1	CASSPRQGTNTEAFF	TGTGCCAGCAGCCCCCGACAGGGGACGAACACTGAAGCTTTCTTT
16	.	TRBD1	TRBV6-4	TRBJ1-1	CASLGDRAFMNTEAFF	TGTGCCAGCCTAGGGGACAGGGCATTCATGAACACTGAAGCTTTCTTT
14	.	.	TRBV27	TRBJ2-6	CASTSSGGANVLTF	TGTGCCAGCACCTCCTCTGGGGGGGCCAACGTCCTGACTTTC
14	.	TRBD1	TRBV27	TRBJ1-5	CASRGGTGSQPQHF	TGTGCCAGCAGGGGGGGGACAGGGAGTCAGCCCCAGCATTTT
17	.	.	TRBV5-6	TRBJ2-7	CASSLGLGGQYSYEQYF	TGTGCCAGCAGCTTGGGCCTGGGCGGACAGTACTCCTACGAGCAGTACTTC
13	once	.	TRBV6-1	TRBJ1-2	CASSETGEYGYTF	TGTGCCAGCAGTGAAACAGGAGAATATGGCTACACCTTC
13	.	TRBD1	TRBV2	TRBJ2-7	CASRTRTGGLEYF	TGTGCCAGCAGGACCCGGACAGGGGGCTTGGAGTACTTC
17	.	.	TRBV5-8	TRBJ2-6	CASSLEIDSSGANVLTF	TGTGCCAGCAGCTTGGAAATTGACAGCTCTGGGGCCAACGTCCTGACTTTC
14	.	.	TRBV14	TRBJ1-1	CASSQWEGTTEAFF	TGTGCCAGCAGCCAATGGGAGGGGACCACTGAAGCTTTCTTT
15	.	.	TRBV2	TRBJ2-2	CASIQTVVGTGELFF	TGTGCCAGCATCCAGACCGTAGTGGGAACCGGGGAGCTGTTTTTT
15	.	.	TRBV5-6	TRBJ2-5	CASSLVQDHQETQYF	TGTGCCAGCAGCTTGGTGCAGGATCATCAAGAGACCCAGTACTTC
16	.	.	TRBV4-1	TRBJ2-5	CASSQSPVQAQETQYF	TGCGCCAGCAGCCAAAGTCCAGTACAGGCCCAAGAGACCCAGTACTTC
17	.	TRBD1	TRBV6-1	TRBJ1-2	CASSEGAGGTPNYGYTF	TGTGCCAGCAGTGAAGGGGCAGGGGGAACCCCAAACTATGGCTACACCTTC
13	.	.	TRBV28	TRBJ2-2	CASSLRNTGELFF	TGTGCCAGCAGTTTAAGAAACACCGGGGAGCTGTTTTTT
19	few	.	TRBV18	TRBJ1-6	CASSLFSGDDRSYNSPLHF	TGTGCCAGCTCACTATTCTCAGGGGACGATCGCTCCTATAATTCACCCCTCCACTTT
12	once	TRBD1	TRBV19	TRBJ2-7	CASQTQGYEQYF	TGTGCCAGCCAAACACAGGGGTACGAGCAGTACTTC
11	few	.	TRBV28	TRBJ1-6	CASSANRGLHF	TGTGCCAGCAGCGCCAATAGAGGGCTCCACTTT
12	.	.	TRBV23-1	TRBJ2-7	CASSQRTYEQYF	TGCGCCAGCAGTCAAAGGACCTACGAGCAGTACTTC
15	.	.	TRBV4-3	TRBJ2-7	CASSQDRGGWYEQYF	TGCGCCAGCAGCCAAGATCGAGGGGGGTGGTACGAGCAGTACTTC
15	.	.	TRBV27	TRBJ2-2	CASSFLAVNTGELFF	TGTGCCAGCAGTTTCCTAGCCGTAAACACCGGGGAGCTGTTTTTT